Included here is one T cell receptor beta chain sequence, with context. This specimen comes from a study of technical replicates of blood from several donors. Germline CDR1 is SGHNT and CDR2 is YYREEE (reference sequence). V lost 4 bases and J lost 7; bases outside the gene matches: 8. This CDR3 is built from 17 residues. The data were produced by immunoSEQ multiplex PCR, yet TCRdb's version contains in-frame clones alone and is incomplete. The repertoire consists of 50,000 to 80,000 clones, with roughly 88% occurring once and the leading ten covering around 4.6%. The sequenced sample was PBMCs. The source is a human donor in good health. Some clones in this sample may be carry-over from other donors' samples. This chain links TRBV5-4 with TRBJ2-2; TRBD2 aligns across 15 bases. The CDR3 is CASSRGTSGRIGGELFF. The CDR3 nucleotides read TGTGCCAGCAGCCGCGGGACTAGCGGGAGGATTGGCGGGGAGCTGTTTTTT.